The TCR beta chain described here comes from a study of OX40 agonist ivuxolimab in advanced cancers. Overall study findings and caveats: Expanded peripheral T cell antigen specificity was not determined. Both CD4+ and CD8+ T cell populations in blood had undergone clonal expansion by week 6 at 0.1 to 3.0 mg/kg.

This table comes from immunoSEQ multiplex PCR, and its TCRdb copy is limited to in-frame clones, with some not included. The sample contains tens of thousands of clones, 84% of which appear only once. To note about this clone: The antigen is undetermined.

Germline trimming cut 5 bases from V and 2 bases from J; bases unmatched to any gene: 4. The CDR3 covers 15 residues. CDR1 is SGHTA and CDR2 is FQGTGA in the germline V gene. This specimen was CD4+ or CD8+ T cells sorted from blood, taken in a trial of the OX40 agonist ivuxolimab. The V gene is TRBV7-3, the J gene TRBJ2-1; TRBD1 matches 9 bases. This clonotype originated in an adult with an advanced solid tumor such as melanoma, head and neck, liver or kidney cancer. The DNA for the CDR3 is TGTGCCAGCAGCCCTAGACAGGGGGCCTACAATGAGCAGTTCTTC. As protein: CASSPRQGAYNEQFF.